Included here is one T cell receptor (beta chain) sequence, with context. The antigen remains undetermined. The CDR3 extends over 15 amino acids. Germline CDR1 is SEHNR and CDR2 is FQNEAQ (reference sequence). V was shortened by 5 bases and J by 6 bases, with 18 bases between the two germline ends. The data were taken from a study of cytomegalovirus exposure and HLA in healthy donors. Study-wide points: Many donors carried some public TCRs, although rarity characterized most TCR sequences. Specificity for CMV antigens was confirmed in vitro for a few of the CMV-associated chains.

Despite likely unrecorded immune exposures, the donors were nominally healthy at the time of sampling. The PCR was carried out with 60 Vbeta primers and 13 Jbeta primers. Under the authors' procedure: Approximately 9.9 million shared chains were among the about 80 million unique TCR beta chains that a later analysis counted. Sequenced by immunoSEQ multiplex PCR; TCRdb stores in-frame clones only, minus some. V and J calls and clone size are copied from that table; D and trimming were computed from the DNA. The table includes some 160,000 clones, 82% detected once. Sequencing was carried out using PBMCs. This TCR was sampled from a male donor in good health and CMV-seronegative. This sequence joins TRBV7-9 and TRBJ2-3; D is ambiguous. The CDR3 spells CASSTQAPSVDTQYF. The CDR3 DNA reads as TGTGCCAGCAGCACCCAAGCCCCTAGTGTGGATACGCAGTATTTT.